This passage covers 10 T cell receptor beta chains from one sample sequenced in a study of CD4 T cells in relation to SARS-CoV-2 and coronaviruses (dated by TCRdb to the early 2020s). For these receptors, no antigen is known. Library prep was done by the immunoSEQ multiplex PCR assay. TCRdb provides this immuneACCESS table in a form limited to in-frame rearrangements. Some clones are lacking; in checked studies, under half of them reflect an unresolved V gene, and why the rest are absent is not known. The sample yields 40,000 or so clones; less than 85% were counted once. The top ten hold approximately 5% of the sample. The sequencing input was naive CD4+ T cells from PBMCs, cultured in vitro. The meaning of the sample's cell subset or site label: naive CD4+ T cells isolated by negative enrichment. The receptors stem from an adult with COVID-19.

The chain uses TRBV21-1 and TRBJ1-5; the tabulated D call, TRBD1, remains unverified against the DNA. TRBV21-1 is reported as a pseudogene. The CDR3 spans 15 residues. The CDR3 region has the DNA TGTGCCAGCAGCAAAGACAGGTATAGCAATCAGCCCCAGCATTTT. Translated, it gives CASSKDRYSNQPQHF.

Only a few counts were recorded for this clone. The chain joins TRBV7-2 to TRBJ1-1; TRBD1 matches 9 bases. Losses at the gene ends were 5 bases for V and 5 bases for J; bases not matched to a gene: 6. CDR1 is SGHTA and CDR2 is FQGNSA in the germline V gene. The CDR3 sequence is 14 residues long. The CDR3 sequence: CASSTRDRDTEAFF. CDR3 nucleotides: TGTGCCAGCAGCACCCGGGACAGGGATACTGAAGCTTTCTTT.

CDR3 region: CASSKSGANVLTF. CDR3 DNA: TGTGCCAGCAGCAAGTCTGGGGCCAACGTCCTGACTTTC. V gene TRBV3-1 (or the pseudogene TRBV3-2) combines with J gene TRBJ2-6; D ambiguous. This CDR3 has 13 residues. Trimming took 5 bases from V and 1 from J, leaving 3 bases between them. Per germline, CDR1 LGHDT and CDR2 YNNKEL (reference sequence).

The chain couples TRBV12-3 or TRBV12-4 to TRBJ1-5; D is uncertain. With 4 bases removed from V and 5 bases from J, the gap between germline ends came to 3 bases. The CDR3 has 11 amino acids. The chain's CDR3 is CASSSDQPQHF. DNA for the CDR3: TGTGCCAGCAGTTCTGATCAGCCCCAGCATTTT.

The CDR3 nucleotides read TGTGCCAGTAGGCCCACCGGTGGAAACACCATATATTTT. Encoded protein: CASRPTGGNTIYF. V usage is TRBV19 and J usage is TRBJ1-3; D not resolved. The CDR3 length is 13 residues. V lost 6 bases and J 3 bases, leaving 9 bases between the germline ends. CDR1 LNHDA and CDR2 SQIVND come from the germline V gene (reference sequence).

This clone was observed once. The chain has TRBV15 and TRBJ2-5, with D perhaps matching TRBD2 (6 bases). With 11 bases removed from V and 6 bases from J, the gap between germline ends came to 16 bases. The germline V gene has CDR1 LNHNV and CDR2 YYDKDF (reference sequence). This CDR3 is built from 12 residues. CDR3 in amino acids: CAVSTRGKTQYF. The CDR3, as DNA: TGTGCCGTATCGACTCGGGGGAAGACCCAGTACTTC.

This clone was recorded a few times. The rearrangement links TRBV4-1 to TRBJ1-6, with D unresolved. The germline CDR1 and CDR2 sequences are MGHRA and YSYEKL. V was clipped by 0 bases and J by 13 bases, with 22 bases between them. This CDR3 contains 17 residues. The CDR3 loop is CASSQEKTTNFAIPLHF. The CDR3 DNA is TGCGCCAGCAGCCAAGAGAAAACTACTAACTTTGCCATCCCCCTCCACTTT.

This sequence joins TRBV27 and TRBJ2-2, with 7 bases aligning to TRBD2. Germline values: CDR1 MNHEY, CDR2 SMNVEV (reference sequence). Trimming took 3 bases from V and 6 from J; bases not matched to a gene: 10. The CDR3 has 16 amino acids. CDR3 protein: CASSFSRERPPGELFF. The CDR3 bases are TGTGCCAGCAGTTTCTCGCGGGAGCGTCCCCCCGGGGAGCTGTTTTTT.

The rearrangement joins TRBV4-2 to TRBJ2-3; TRBD2 aligns across 7 bases. Germline V lookup: CDR1 LGHNA, CDR2 YNFKEQ. The CDR3 consists of 15 residues. V was clipped by 1 base and J by 1 base; unmatched bases: 2. In DNA, the CDR3 is TGTGCCAGCAGCCAAGTTCTAGCGGGCACAGATACGCAGTATTTT. Translating it yields CASSQVLAGTDTQYF.

The chain has TRBV27 and TRBJ2-7, with D unresolved. Per the germline V gene, CDR1 is MNHEY and CDR2 is SMNVEV (reference sequence). There are 11 residues in the CDR3. The V gene lost 2 bases and the J gene lost 7 bases, with 6 bases spanning the gap. CDR3 protein: CASSLGVEQYF. CDR3 coding DNA: TGTGCCAGCAGTTTAGGGGTAGAGCAGTACTTC.